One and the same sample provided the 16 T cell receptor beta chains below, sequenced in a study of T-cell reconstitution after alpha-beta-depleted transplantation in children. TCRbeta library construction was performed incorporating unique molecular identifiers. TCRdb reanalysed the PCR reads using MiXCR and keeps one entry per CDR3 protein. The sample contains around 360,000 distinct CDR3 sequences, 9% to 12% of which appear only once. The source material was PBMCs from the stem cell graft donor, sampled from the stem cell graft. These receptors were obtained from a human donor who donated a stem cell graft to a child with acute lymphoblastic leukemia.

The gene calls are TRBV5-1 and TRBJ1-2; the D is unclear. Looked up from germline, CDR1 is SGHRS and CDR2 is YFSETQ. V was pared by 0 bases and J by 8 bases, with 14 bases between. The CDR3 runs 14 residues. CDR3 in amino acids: CASSLEATLRGYTF. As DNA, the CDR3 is TGCGCCAGCAGCTTGGAGGCGACCTTGAGAGGCTACACCTTC.

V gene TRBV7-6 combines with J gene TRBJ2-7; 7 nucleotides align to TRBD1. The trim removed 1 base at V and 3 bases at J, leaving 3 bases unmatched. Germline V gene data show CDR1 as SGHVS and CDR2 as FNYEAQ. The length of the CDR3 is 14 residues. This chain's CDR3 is CASSLGQGHYEQYF. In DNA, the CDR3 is TGTGCCAGCAGCTTAGGACAGGGTCACTACGAGCAGTACTTC.

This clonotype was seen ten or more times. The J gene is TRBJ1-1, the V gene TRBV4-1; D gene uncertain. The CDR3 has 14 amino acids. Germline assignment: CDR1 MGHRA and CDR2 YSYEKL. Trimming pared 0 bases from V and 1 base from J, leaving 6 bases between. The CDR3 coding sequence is TGCGCCAGCAGCCAAGATCTGGGGAACACTGAAGCTTTCTTT. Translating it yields CASSQDLGNTEAFF.

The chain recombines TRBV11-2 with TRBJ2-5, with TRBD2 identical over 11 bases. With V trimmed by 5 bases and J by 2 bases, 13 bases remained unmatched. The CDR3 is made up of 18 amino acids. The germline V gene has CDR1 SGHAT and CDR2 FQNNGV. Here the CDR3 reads CASSAAVSSGGGQETQYF. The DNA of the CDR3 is TGTGCCAGCAGCGCTGCCGTCAGTAGCGGGGGGGGGCAAGAGACCCAGTACTTC.

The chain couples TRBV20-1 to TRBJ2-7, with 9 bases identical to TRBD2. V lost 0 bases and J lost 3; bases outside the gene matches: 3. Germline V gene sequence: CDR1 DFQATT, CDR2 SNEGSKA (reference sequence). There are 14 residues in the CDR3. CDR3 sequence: CSAREEAGGYEQYF. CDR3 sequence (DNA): TGCAGTGCTAGAGAAGAAGCGGGAGGCTACGAGCAGTACTTC.

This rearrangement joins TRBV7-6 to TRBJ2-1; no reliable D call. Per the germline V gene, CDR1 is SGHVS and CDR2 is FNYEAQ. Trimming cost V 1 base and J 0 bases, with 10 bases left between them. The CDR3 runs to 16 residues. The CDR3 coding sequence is TGTGCCAGCAGCTTAGATTTTAGGAGCTCCTACAATGAGCAGTTCTTC. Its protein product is CASSLDFRSSYNEQFF.

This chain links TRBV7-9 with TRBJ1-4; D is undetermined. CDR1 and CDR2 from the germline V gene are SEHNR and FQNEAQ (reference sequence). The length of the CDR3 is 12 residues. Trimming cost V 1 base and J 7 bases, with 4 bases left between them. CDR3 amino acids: CASSLVSEKLFF. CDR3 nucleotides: TGTGCCAGCAGCTTAGTTTCTGAAAAACTGTTTTTT.

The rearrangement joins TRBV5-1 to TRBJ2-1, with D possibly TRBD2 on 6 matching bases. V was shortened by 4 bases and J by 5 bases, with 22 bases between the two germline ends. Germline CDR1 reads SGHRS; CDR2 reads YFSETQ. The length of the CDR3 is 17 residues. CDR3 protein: CASSGRLEGNLDNEQFF. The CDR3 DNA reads TGCGCCAGCAGCGGACGACTAGAGGGTAATTTAGACAATGAGCAGTTCTTC. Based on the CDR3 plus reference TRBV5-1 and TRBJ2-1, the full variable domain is KAGVTQTPRYLIKTRGQQVTLSCSPISGHRSVSWYQQTPGQGLQFLFEYFSETQRNKGNFPGRFSGRQFSNSRSEMNVSTLELGDSALYLCASSGRLEGNLDNEQFFGPGTRLTVL.

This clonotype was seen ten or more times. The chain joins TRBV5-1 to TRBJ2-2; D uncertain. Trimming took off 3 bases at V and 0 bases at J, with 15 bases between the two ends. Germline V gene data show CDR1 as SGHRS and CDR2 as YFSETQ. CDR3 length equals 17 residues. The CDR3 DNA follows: TGCGCCAGCAGCTCCGTTACCCGGGTCGCGAACACCGGGGAGCTGTTTTTT. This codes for CASSSVTRVANTGELFF.

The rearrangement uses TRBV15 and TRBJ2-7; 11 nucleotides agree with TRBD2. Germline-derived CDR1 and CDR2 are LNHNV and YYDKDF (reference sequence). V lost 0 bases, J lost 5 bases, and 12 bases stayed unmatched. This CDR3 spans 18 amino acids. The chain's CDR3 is CATSRDEVVAGGRDEQYF. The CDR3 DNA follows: TGTGCCACCAGCAGAGATGAGGTGGTAGCGGGAGGGAGAGACGAGCAGTACTTC.

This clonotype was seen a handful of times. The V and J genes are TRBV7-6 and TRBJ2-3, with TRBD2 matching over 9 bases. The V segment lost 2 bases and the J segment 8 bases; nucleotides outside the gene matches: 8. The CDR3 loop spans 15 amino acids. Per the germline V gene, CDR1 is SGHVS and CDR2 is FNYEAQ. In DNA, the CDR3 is TGTGCCAGCAGCTTAACTAGCGGGCTCGGGTCTACGCAGTATTTT. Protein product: CASSLTSGLGSTQYF.

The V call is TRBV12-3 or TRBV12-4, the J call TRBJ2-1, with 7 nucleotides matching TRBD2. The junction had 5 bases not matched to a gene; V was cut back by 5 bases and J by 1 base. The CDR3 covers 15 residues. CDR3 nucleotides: TGTGCCAGCAGTGACGGGACTATTTCCTACAATGAGCAGTTCTTC. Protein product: CASSDGTISYNEQFF.

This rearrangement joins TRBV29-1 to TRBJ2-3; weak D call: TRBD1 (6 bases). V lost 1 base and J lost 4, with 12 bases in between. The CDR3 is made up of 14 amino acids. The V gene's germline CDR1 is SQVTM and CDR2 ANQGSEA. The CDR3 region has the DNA TGCAGCGTTGAAGGGACAGTCTGGGCAGATACGCAGTATTTT. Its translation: CSVEGTVWADTQYF.

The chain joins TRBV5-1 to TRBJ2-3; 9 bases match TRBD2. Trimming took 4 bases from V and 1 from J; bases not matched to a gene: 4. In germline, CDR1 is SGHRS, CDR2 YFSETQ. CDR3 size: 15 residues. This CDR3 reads CASSPVAGGTDTQYF. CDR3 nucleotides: TGCGCCAGCAGCCCTGTAGCGGGAGGCACAGATACGCAGTATTTT. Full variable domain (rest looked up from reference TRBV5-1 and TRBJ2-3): KAGVTQTPRYLIKTRGQQVTLSCSPISGHRSVSWYQQTPGQGLQFLFEYFSETQRNKGNFPGRFSGRQFSNSRSEMNVSTLELGDSALYLCASSPVAGGTDTQYFGPGTRLTVL.

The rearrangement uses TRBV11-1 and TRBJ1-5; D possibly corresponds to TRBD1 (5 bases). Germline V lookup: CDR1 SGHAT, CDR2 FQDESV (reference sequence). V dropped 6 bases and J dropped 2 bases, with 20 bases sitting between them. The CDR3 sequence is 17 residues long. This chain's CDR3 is CASSQGPQGRRNQPQHF. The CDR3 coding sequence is TGTGCCAGCAGTCAAGGACCCCAGGGAAGACGCAATCAGCCCCAGCATTTT.

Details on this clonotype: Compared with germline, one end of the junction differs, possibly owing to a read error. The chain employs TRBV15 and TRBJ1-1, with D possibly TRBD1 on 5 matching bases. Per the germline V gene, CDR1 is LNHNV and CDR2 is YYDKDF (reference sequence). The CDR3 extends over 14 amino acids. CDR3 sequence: CATSRPADGAEAFF. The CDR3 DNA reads TGTGCCACCAGCAGGCCCGCGGATGGGGCTGAGGCTTTCTTT.